These 26 T cell receptor beta chains share one sample of origin, sequenced in a study of shared clonotypes between healthy human individuals. Using immunoSEQ multiplex PCR, the repertoire was profiled, and TCRdb retains in-frame clones only, with some absent. The profile shows about 490,000 clones, 70% to 80% of them singletons. The material sequenced was PBMCs. The source is a woman in her 40s in good health. Some clones in this sample may be carry-over from other donors' samples.

The V call is TRBV7-2, the J call TRBJ2-1; 10 nucleotides match TRBD2. Germline CDR1 SGHTA, CDR2 FQGNSA. The V gene end was trimmed by 5 bases and the J gene end by 8 bases; junction bases not matched to a gene: 12. The CDR3 has 16 amino acids. The DNA of the CDR3 is TGTGCCAGCAGCCAAGCGGCTAGCGGGAGTTTCCATGAGCAGTTCTTC. Translating it yields CASSQAASGSFHEQFF.

The chain is built from TRBV6-1 and TRBJ2-7; the D gene is possibly TRBD1 (6 bases). This CDR3 is 12 amino acids long. Trimming stripped 5 bases from V and 7 bases from J, with 12 bases between. The germline CDR1 and CDR2 sequences are MNHNS and SASEGT. CDR3 bases: TGTGCCAGCAGTAACAGGGTTGATGAGCAGTACTTC. As protein: CASSNRVDEQYF.

The chain couples TRBV7-6 to TRBJ2-1; D may be TRBD1 or TRBD2 (5 bases each). The CDR3 loop spans 13 amino acids. V was clipped by 1 base and J by 9 bases, with 10 bases between them. Per the germline V gene, CDR1 is SGHVS and CDR2 is FNYEAQ. CDR3 DNA sequence: TGTGCCAGCAGCTTAGTGGGGGAGAGTGAGCAGTTCTTC. Protein sequence: CASSLVGESEQFF.

This chain links TRBV28 with TRBJ2-7; 8 bases agree with TRBD2. The CDR3 spans 15 residues. Germline V lookup: CDR1 MDHEN, CDR2 SYDVKM. J was trimmed by 6 bases and V by 8 bases; bases with no gene match: 15. The chain's CDR3 is CASGLGGAFYTEQYF. DNA of the CDR3: TGTGCCAGCGGCCTCGGGGGGGCGTTTTACACCGAGCAGTACTTC.

CDR3 coding DNA: TGTGCCAGCGGTTCGGACAGGGGATGGGCCAAAAACATTCAGTACTTC. This sequence encodes CASGSDRGWAKNIQYF. The chain recombines TRBV2 with TRBJ2-4; 9 bases are shared with TRBD1. The CDR3 is made up of 16 amino acids. J lost 1 base, V lost 8 bases, and 9 bases had no gene match. From germline, CDR1 is SNHLY and CDR2 FYNNEI.

J is TRBJ2-6 and V is TRBV7-2, with TRBD1 matching 9 bases. This CDR3 spans 19 amino acids. The V gene's germline CDR1 is SGHTA and CDR2 FQGNSA. Germline trimming cut 10 bases from V and 0 bases from J; bases unmatched to any gene: 16. CDR3 DNA: TGTGCCACCTATAATACCGAGGACAGGGGCCCCTCTGGGGCCAACGTCCTGACTTTC. This gives the protein CATYNTEDRGPSGANVLTF.

This chain connects TRBV28 to TRBJ2-1; maybe TRBD2 (5 bases). The CDR3 consists of 12 residues. The germline V and J ends were trimmed by 8 bases and 0 bases, with 5 bases remaining between them. Germline lookup yields CDR1 MDHEN and CDR2 SYDVKM. The CDR3 is CASGSSYNEQFF. The CDR3 region has the DNA TGTGCCAGCGGGAGCTCCTACAATGAGCAGTTCTTC.

This clone was seen once. Distinct nucleotide sequences in the sample also encode this CDR3. This chain connects TRBV7-3 to TRBJ2-5; D uncertain. This CDR3 has 13 amino acids. Germline CDR1 and CDR2: SGHTA and FQGTGA. V dropped 0 bases and J dropped 5 bases, with 7 bases sitting between them. The CDR3 bases are TGTGCCAGCAGCTTAACGGCTCAGGAGACCCAGTACTTC. It yields the protein CASSLTAQETQYF. The full variable domain, rest sourced from reference TRBV7-3 and TRBJ2-5, is GAGVSQTPSNKVTEKGKYVELRCDPISGHTALYWYRQSLGQGPEFLIYFQGTGAADDSGLPNDRFFAVRPEGSVSTLKIQRTERGDSAVYLCASSLTAQETQYFGPGTRLLVL.

This clone was picked up one time. The chain joins TRBV19 to TRBJ1-1; 7 bases align to TRBD1. This CDR3 is 14 amino acids long. The V segment lost 8 bases and the J segment 0 bases; nucleotides outside the gene matches: 6. Germline CDR1 is LNHDA and CDR2 is SQIVND (reference sequence). The CDR3 loop is CASSPGTVNTEAFF. The CDR3 DNA is TGTGCCAGTTCCCCCGGGACAGTGAACACTGAAGCTTTCTTT. Full variable domain (remainder filled in from reference TRBV19 and TRBJ1-1): DGGITQSPKYLFRKEGQNVTLSCEQNLNHDAMYWYRQDPGQGLRLIYYSQIVNDFQKGDIAEGYSVSREKKESFPLTVTSAQKNPTAFYLCASSPGTVNTEAFFGQGTRLTVV.

This clone occurred once. V gene TRBV9 combines with J gene TRBJ2-2; D may be TRBD2 (6 bases). V lost 0 bases to trimming and J lost 4 bases, with 10 bases between them. Germline loops: CDR1 SGDLS, CDR2 YYNGEE. This CDR3 is built from 15 residues. The CDR3 loop is CASSVEGGGTGELFF. The CDR3 bases are TGTGCCAGCAGCGTAGAGGGAGGAGGCACCGGGGAGCTGTTTTTT.

This chain joins TRBV7-3 and TRBJ2-2, with D possibly called TRBD1 or TRBD2 (5 bases each). The CDR3 length is 13 residues. V dropped 2 bases and J dropped 7 bases, with 8 bases sitting between them. Germline lookup yields CDR1 SGHTA and CDR2 FQGTGA. CDR3 DNA: TGTGCCAGCAGCTTAGGGGGTAACGGGGAGCTGTTTTTT. As protein: CASSLGGNGELFF.

The chain couples TRBV6-5 to TRBJ1-2; TRBD1 agrees at 7 bases. The CDR3 contains 14 residues. J was trimmed by 2 bases and V by 6 bases; bases with no gene match: 6. CDR1 and CDR2 from the germline V gene are MNHEY and SVGAGI. The CDR3 loop reads CASRATGTNYGYTF. In DNA, the CDR3 is TGTGCCAGCAGGGCGACAGGGACCAACTATGGCTACACCTTC.

The chain is built from TRBV12-5 and TRBJ1-5; TRBD1 matches at 7 bases. The CDR3 runs 20 residues. Unmatched junction bases numbered 15, after V lost 1 base and J lost 0 bases. The germline V gene has CDR1 LGHNT and CDR2 FRNRAP. The CDR3 here is CASGLALPGQRTTSNQPQHF. CDR3 DNA: TGTGCTAGTGGTTTGGCCCTCCCGGGACAGAGAACTACTAGCAATCAGCCCCAGCATTTT.

This clone occurred once. The chain couples TRBV6-5 to TRBJ2-1, with TRBD2 identical over 8 bases. Trimming at V came to 5 bases and at J to 4 bases, leaving 7 bases not matched to a gene. The CDR3 has 15 amino acids. From germline, CDR1 is MNHEY and CDR2 SVGAGI. Here the CDR3 reads CASSGRGLAYNEQFF. In DNA, the CDR3 is TGTGCCAGCAGTGGACGCGGACTAGCTTACAATGAGCAGTTCTTC.

In this sample, this clone turned up once. V and J are TRBV4-1 and TRBJ2-7; 13 nucleotides agree with TRBD2. Germline V gene sequence: CDR1 MGHRA, CDR2 YSYEKL. The CDR3 sequence is 17 residues long. V lost 2 bases, J lost 3 bases, and 7 bases stayed unmatched. CDR3 amino acids: CASSQSRTSGSVYEQYF. DNA for the CDR3: TGCGCCAGCAGCCAATCTAGGACTAGCGGGAGCGTCTACGAGCAGTACTTC.

The chain employs TRBV7-2 and TRBJ2-5, with 13 bases fitting TRBD2. This CDR3 is 15 amino acids long. Germline CDR1 is SGHTA and CDR2 is FQGNSA. Losses at the gene ends were 8 bases for V and 14 bases for J; bases not matched to a gene: 17. This CDR3 is CASRPPATSGRTDYF. The CDR3 DNA reads as TGTGCCAGCCGCCCGCCGGCGACTAGCGGGAGGACCGACTACTTC. Variable domain in full (rest from reference TRBV7-2 and TRBJ2-5): GAGVSQSPSNKVTEKGKDVELRCDPISGHTALYWYRQSLGQGLEFLIYFQGNSAPDKSGLPSDRFSAERTGGSVSTLTIQRTQQEDSAVYLCASRPPATSGRTDYFGPGTRLLVL.

This chain links TRBV5-1 with TRBJ2-1; D remains unclear. The ends were cut back, 2 bases at V and 0 bases at J, with 9 bases in the middle. The CDR3 extends over 15 amino acids. Germline-derived CDR1 and CDR2 are SGHRS and YFSETQ. CDR3 sequence reads: CASSLTASSYNEQFF. CDR3 in DNA: TGCGCCAGCAGCTTAACGGCCAGCTCCTACAATGAGCAGTTCTTC.

This chain joins TRBV11-2 and TRBJ2-2; 8 bases are a match to TRBD2. V lost 6 bases and J lost 3; bases outside the gene matches: 9. This CDR3 region has 16 residues. Germline CDR1 is SGHAT and CDR2 is FQNNGV. The CDR3 DNA follows: TGTGCCAGCAGACGACTAGCGAGGGAATACACCGGGGAGCTGTTTTTT. Its translation: CASRRLAREYTGELFF. Supplemented by reference TRBV11-2 and TRBJ2-2, the full variable domain reads EAGVAQSPRYKIIEKRQSVAFWCNPISGHATLYWYQQILGQGPKLLIQFQNNGVVDDSQLPKDRFSAERLKGVDSTLKIQPAKLEDSAVYLCASRRLAREYTGELFFGEGSRLTVL.

As concerns this clone: One junction end does not reproduce the germline sequence, and a read error may be involved. Other DNA sequences in the sample encode the same CDR3. The chain is built from TRBV5-1 and TRBJ1-2; D is perhaps TRBD1 (6 bases). Germline V gene lookup returns CDR1 SGHRS and CDR2 YFSETQ. The CDR3 has 15 residues. The CDR3 loop is CASSLGTQANYGYTF. DNA of the CDR3: TGTGCCAGCAGCCTAGGGACACAGGCTAACTATGGCTACACCTTC.

The chain joins TRBV6-4 to TRBJ2-2; D is possibly TRBD2 (5 bases). This CDR3 has 14 residues. Germline V gene data show CDR1 as MRHNA and CDR2 as SNTAGT. V gave up 5 bases and J gave up 1 base, with 8 bases separating them. CDR3 region: CASSPAENTGELFF. CDR3 nucleotide sequence: TGTGCCAGCAGTCCAGCGGAGAACACCGGGGAGCTGTTTTTT.

There are a few counts of this clone. V gene TRBV7-8 combines with J gene TRBJ2-2, with 9 bases lining up with TRBD1. V was clipped by 5 bases and J by 6 bases; unmatched bases: 7. CDR3 length: 15 residues. Germline V gene lookup returns CDR1 SGHVS and CDR2 FQNEAQ. CDR3 sequence reads: CASSRDRAGAGELFF. CDR3 sequence (DNA): TGTGCCAGCAGCCGGGACAGGGCTGGGGCCGGGGAGCTGTTTTTT.

This clone was observed once. The genes are TRBV27 and TRBJ1-4; TRBD1 aligns across 10 bases. V dropped 8 bases and J dropped 7; count of bases not matched to a gene: 7. From germline, CDR1 is MNHEY and CDR2 SMNVEV (reference sequence). The CDR3 is made up of 14 amino acids. Here the CDR3 reads CASGRDRGSEKLFF. The CDR3 nucleotides are TGTGCCAGCGGCCGGGACAGGGGAAGTGAAAAACTGTTTTTT.

The V and J genes are TRBV5-1 and TRBJ2-7; tentatively, D is TRBD2 (6 bases). V lost 0 bases, J lost 3 bases, and 7 bases lay in between. Germline CDR1 SGHRS, CDR2 YFSETQ. The length of the CDR3 is 13 residues. Here the CDR3 reads CASSLGDFYEQYF. The CDR3, as DNA: TGCGCCAGCAGCTTGGGGGACTTCTACGAGCAGTACTTC.

This clone was seen only a few times. This chain links TRBV28 with TRBJ2-5; D remains ambiguous. With 1 base removed from V and 5 bases from J, the gap between germline ends came to 20 bases. Germline V CDR1 and CDR2: MDHEN, SYDVKM. The CDR3 has 17 amino acids. Written as DNA, the CDR3 is TGTGCCAGCAGTTTATTGGGCGTGGTGGGCACCACCGAGACCCAGTACTTC. This encodes CASSLLGVVGTTETQYF.

The chain has TRBV9 and TRBJ2-7; D is unclear. The length of the CDR3 is 15 residues. The germline gives CDR1 SGDLS, CDR2 YYNGEE. V was trimmed by 0 bases and J by 0 bases, leaving 10 bases between them. The CDR3 spells CASSVAPYSSYEQYF. DNA of the CDR3: TGTGCCAGCAGCGTAGCCCCGTATAGCTCCTACGAGCAGTACTTC.

V and J are TRBV2 and TRBJ2-3; the match to TRBD2 covers 9 bases. Losses at the gene ends were 5 bases for V and 7 bases for J; bases not matched to a gene: 16. Germline values: CDR1 SNHLY, CDR2 FYNNEI. This CDR3 comprises 17 residues. CDR3 region: CASSFRGTSTTGNTQYF. The CDR3 nucleotides are TGTGCCAGCAGTTTCCGGGGGACTAGCACCACTGGGAATACGCAGTATTTT.